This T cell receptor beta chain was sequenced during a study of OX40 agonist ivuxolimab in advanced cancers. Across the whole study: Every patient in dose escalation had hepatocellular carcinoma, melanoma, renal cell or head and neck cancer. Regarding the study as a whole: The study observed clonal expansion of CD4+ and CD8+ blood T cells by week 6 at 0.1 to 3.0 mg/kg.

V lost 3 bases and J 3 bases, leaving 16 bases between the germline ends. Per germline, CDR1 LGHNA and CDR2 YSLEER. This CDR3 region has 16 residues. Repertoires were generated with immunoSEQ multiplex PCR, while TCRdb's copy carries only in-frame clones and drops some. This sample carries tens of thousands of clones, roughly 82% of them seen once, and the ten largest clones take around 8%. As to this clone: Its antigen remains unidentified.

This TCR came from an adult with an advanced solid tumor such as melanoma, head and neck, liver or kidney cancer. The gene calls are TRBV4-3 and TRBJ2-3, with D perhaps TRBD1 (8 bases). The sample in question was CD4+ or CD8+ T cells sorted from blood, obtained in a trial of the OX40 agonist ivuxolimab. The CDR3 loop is CASSQSGTGGTDTQYF. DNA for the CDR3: TGCGCCAGCAGCCAGAGCGGGACAGGAGGTACAGATACGCAGTATTTT.